Listed below are T cell receptor beta chains from one sample, sequenced in a study of shared clonotypes between healthy human individuals. Libraries were prepared by immunoSEQ multiplex PCR; TCRdb keeps only in-frame clonotypes and omits some of them. The repertoire holds 730,000 or so clones, with around 72% as singletons. The sequenced material came from memory CD4+ T cells sorted from blood. Receptor source: a woman aged 25-40 years in good health. Both conserved end residues are part of each CDR3. D genes are given only for firm matches. Clone sizes are given selectively: once, few, many, or a class where the clone is expanded.

j_gene	abundance	len	v_gene	d_gene	CDR3aa	CDR3nt
TRBJ2-7	NA	16	TRBV7-9	TRBD1	CASSKYRDRGLYEQYF	TGTGCCAGCAGCAAATACCGGGACAGGGGGCTTTACGAGCAGTACTTC
TRBJ2-7	NA	14	TRBV5-1	NA	CASSLTGRTYEQYF	TGCGCCAGCAGCTTGACAGGGCGTACCTACGAGCAGTACTTC
TRBJ2-1	few	15	TRBV5-1	NA	CASSLASSSYNEQFF	TGCGCCAGCAGCTTAGCGTCGAGCTCCTACAATGAGCAGTTCTTC
TRBJ2-1	NA	15	TRBV18	TRBD1	CASSPGTGRYNEQFF	TGTGCCAGCTCACCGGGGACAGGAAGATACAATGAGCAGTTCTTC
TRBJ1-2	NA	13	TRBV27	NA	CASSLYANYGYTF	TGTGCCAGCAGTTTATACGCTAACTATGGCTACACCTTC
TRBJ1-5	few	16	TRBV4-1	NA	CASSQDWAGNNQPQHF	TGCGCCAGCAGCCAAGATTGGGCAGGCAACAATCAGCCCCAGCATTTT
TRBJ2-5	NA	15	TRBV7-6	NA	CASSLVGAYQETQYF	TGTGCCAGCAGCTTAGTTGGTGCTTACCAAGAGACCCAGTACTTC
TRBJ1-2	NA	13	TRBV4-2	NA	CASSQDHNYGYTF	TGTGCCAGCAGCCAAGATCACAACTATGGCTACACCTTC
TRBJ2-5	NA	17	TRBV4-1	TRBD2	CASSQGDGRAGRETQYF	TGCGCCAGCAGCCAAGGGGACGGGAGGGCCGGTCGGGAGACCCAGTACTTC
TRBJ2-7	NA	15	TRBV21-1	NA	CASSKPGQGMYEQYF	TGTGCCAGCAGCAAACCGGGACAGGGCATGTACGAGCAGTACTTC
TRBJ2-1	NA	14	TRBV5-1	NA	CASSWPLARNEQFF	TGCGCCAGCAGCTGGCCCCTAGCTCGGAATGAGCAGTTCTTC
TRBJ2-2	NA	14	TRBV19	TRBD2	CASRTSGNTGELFF	TGTGCCAGTAGGACTAGCGGAAACACCGGGGAGCTGTTTTTT
TRBJ1-2	NA	14	TRBV18	NA	CASSPAEGRAFYTF	TGTGCCAGCTCACCAGCCGAAGGCAGGGCATTCTACACCTTC
TRBJ2-7	NA	13	TRBV6-1	NA	CASNRQSRDEQYF	TGTGCCAGCAATCGACAAAGCCGTGACGAGCAGTACTTC
TRBJ1-3	NA	16	TRBV4-2	NA	CASSLKNREVGNTIYF	TGTGCCAGCAGCTTGAAAAACAGGGAAGTCGGAAACACCATATATTTT
TRBJ2-2	few	14	TRBV2	TRBD1	CASKGQGNTGELFF	TGTGCCAGCAAGGGACAGGGTAACACCGGGGAGCTGTTTTTT
TRBJ1-1	few	16	TRBV6-6	TRBD1	CASSPTGWQGTPQAFF	TGTGCCAGCAGCCCGACAGGGTGGCAGGGGACTCCTCAAGCTTTCTTT
TRBJ2-1	NA	15	TRBV10-3	TRBD1	CAISEGQGEWSEQFF	TGTGCCATCAGTGAAGGACAGGGGGAGTGGAGTGAGCAGTTCTTC
TRBJ2-2	NA	15	TRBV27	TRBD2	CASYPGRVNTGELFF	TGTGCCAGCTACCCCGGGAGGGTGAACACCGGGGAGCTGTTTTTT
TRBJ1-1	NA	11	TRBV20-1	TRBD1	CSAQTGQRAFF	TGCAGTGCCCAGACAGGGCAAAGGGCTTTCTTT
TRBJ2-1	NA	15	TRBV5-1	TRBD2	CASSVTSGSNNEQFF	TGCGCCAGCAGCGTTACTAGCGGGAGTAACAATGAGCAGTTCTTC
TRBJ1-2	NA	14	TRBV11-2	TRBD1	CASSARGDSYGYTF	TGTGCCAGCAGCGCCCGAGGGGACAGTTATGGCTACACCTTC
TRBJ2-3	few	16	TRBV5-1	NA	CASSPLAEHSTDTQYF	TGCGCCAGCAGCCCGTTAGCGGAACATAGCACAGATACGCAGTATTTT
TRBJ2-3	NA	10	TRBV29-1	NA	CSWAEDTQYF	TGCAGCTGGGCAGAAGATACGCAGTATTTT
TRBJ2-7	NA	13	TRBV6-5	TRBD1	CASSETGLGEQYF	TGTGCCAGCAGTGAGACAGGGCTAGGCGAGCAGTACTTC
TRBJ2-7	once	13	TRBV27	TRBD1	CASRGTGVSEQYF	TGTGCCAGCAGGGGGACAGGGGTCAGCGAGCAGTACTTC
TRBJ1-5	NA	15	TRBV4-2	NA	CASSQDSGVHQPQHF	TGTGCCAGCAGCCAAGATAGTGGGGTACATCAGCCCCAGCATTTT
TRBJ2-7	NA	13	TRBV28	NA	CASSLPVTYEQYF	TGTGCCAGCAGTTTACCAGTTACCTACGAGCAGTACTTC
TRBJ1-2	NA	13	TRBV27	TRBD1	CASSIGQGVGYTF	TGTGCCAGCAGTATTGGGCAGGGGGTCGGCTACACCTTC
TRBJ2-1	NA	13	TRBV11-2	NA	CASSLALYNEQFF	TGTGCCAGCAGCTTAGCGCTTTACAATGAGCAGTTCTTC
TRBJ2-7	NA	15	TRBV19	NA	CASSSPASTTYEQYF	TGTGCCAGTAGTAGTCCTGCTAGCACAACCTACGAGCAGTACTTC
TRBJ2-2	few	15	TRBV19	TRBD2	CASASGREYTGELFF	TGTGCCAGTGCTAGCGGGAGGGAATACACCGGGGAGCTGTTTTTT
TRBJ2-5	once	13	TRBV7-6	TRBD2	CASSLATSGSQYF	TGTGCCAGCAGCTTAGCGACTAGCGGGAGTCAGTACTTC
TRBJ2-6	NA	15	TRBV28	NA	CASSSPTSGANVLTF	TGTGCCAGCAGTTCCCCCACCTCTGGGGCCAACGTCCTGACTTTC
TRBJ2-1	NA	15	TRBV5-1	TRBD2	CASSSSGSSYNEQFF	TGCGCCAGCAGCTCCAGCGGGAGCTCCTACAATGAGCAGTTCTTC
TRBJ2-3	NA	13	TRBV2	NA	CASSETGTDTQYF	TGTGCCAGCAGTGAAACAGGAACAGATACGCAGTATTTT
TRBJ2-3	NA	15	TRBV19	TRBD2	CASSIQAGVTDTQYF	TGTGCCAGTAGTATCCAAGCGGGAGTGACAGATACGCAGTATTTT
TRBJ2-1	NA	17	TRBV28	NA	CASSPHMIQRAYNEQFF	TGTGCCAGCAGTCCCCATATGATCCAGCGGGCATACAATGAGCAGTTCTTC
TRBJ1-1	few	16	TRBV30	NA	CAWSINRAGGVTEAFF	TGTGCCTGGAGTATAAACAGGGCGGGTGGGGTCACTGAAGCTTTCTTT
TRBJ1-1	NA	14	TRBV5-1	NA	CASSLVQGNTEAFF	TGCGCCAGCAGCTTGGTCCAGGGGAACACTGAAGCTTTCTTT
TRBJ2-2	NA	14	TRBV11-2	NA	CASSLWTRSGELFF	TGTGCCAGCAGCTTATGGACTCGGTCCGGGGAGCTGTTTTTT
TRBJ2-1	NA	16	TRBV5-1	TRBD2	CASSSQDSGNYNEFFF	TGCGCCAGCAGTAGCCAGGATAGCGGGAACTACAATGAGTTCTTCTTC
TRBJ1-1	once	15	TRBV7-9	NA	CASSRYSGGFTEAFF	TGTGCCAGCAGCCGCTACTCGGGAGGGTTCACTGAAGCTTTCTTT
TRBJ1-3	NA	14	TRBV9	NA	CASSGRGAGNTIYF	TGTGCCAGCAGCGGCAGGGGTGCGGGAAACACCATATATTTT
TRBJ2-2	NA	15	TRBV10-3	TRBD2	CAISGTSGSPGELFF	TGTGCCATCAGTGGGACTAGCGGGAGTCCCGGGGAGCTGTTTTTT
TRBJ2-2	NA	16	TRBV10-1	TRBD1	CASSLSGTGGYGELFF	TGCGCCAGCAGCTTATCCGGGACAGGGGGCTACGGGGAGCTGTTTTTT
TRBJ2-2	NA	16	TRBV10-3	TRBD2	CAITGTSGANTGELFF	TGTGCCATCACCGGGACTAGCGGGGCGAACACCGGGGAGCTGTTTTTT
TRBJ2-7	NA	13	TRBV4-2	NA	CASSQGRSGEQYF	TGTGCCAGCAGCCAAGGTCGGAGTGGCGAGCAGTACTTC
TRBJ2-5	NA	14	TRBV7-9	TRBD1	CASSLATGQDAQYF	TGTGCCAGCAGCTTAGCAACTGGACAGGATGCCCAGTACTTC
TRBJ1-1	NA	12	TRBV25-1	NA	CASRGAATEAFF	TGTGCCAGCAGAGGGGCGGCCACTGAAGCTTTCTTT
TRBJ2-3	NA	14	TRBV4-2	NA	CASSPRTGTDTQYF	TGTGCCAGCAGCCCCCGGACCGGCACAGATACGCAGTATTTT
TRBJ2-1	NA	16	TRBV5-1	TRBD1	CASSLSRQGIDNEQFF	TGCGCCAGCAGCTTGTCGAGACAGGGGATCGACAATGAGCAGTTCTTC
TRBJ2-1	NA	14	TRBV5-1	TRBD1	CASSHGTGGNEQFF	TGCGCCAGCAGCCATGGGACAGGGGGCAATGAGCAGTTCTTC
TRBJ2-1	few	14	TRBV6-1	TRBD2	CASTSSGGSREQFF	TGTGCCAGCACCAGTAGCGGGGGTAGTCGGGAGCAGTTCTTC
TRBJ2-2	NA	13	TRBV18	NA	CASSPQGNGELFF	TGTGCCAGCTCACCCCAGGGGAACGGGGAGCTGTTTTTT